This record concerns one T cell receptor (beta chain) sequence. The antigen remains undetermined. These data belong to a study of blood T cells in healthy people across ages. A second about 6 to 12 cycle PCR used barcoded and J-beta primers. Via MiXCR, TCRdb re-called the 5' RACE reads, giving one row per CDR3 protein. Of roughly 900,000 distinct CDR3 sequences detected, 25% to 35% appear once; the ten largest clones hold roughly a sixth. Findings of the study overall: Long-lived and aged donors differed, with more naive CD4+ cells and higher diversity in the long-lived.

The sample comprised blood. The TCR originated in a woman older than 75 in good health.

Written as DNA, the CDR3 is TGCAGTGCCAGGCCTCCCTCCGGGGAGCTGTTTTTT. It encodes CSARPPSGELFF. V and J are TRBV20-1 and TRBJ2-2; D ambiguous. Germline loops: CDR1 DFQATT, CDR2 SNEGSKA (reference sequence). The V gene lost 6 bases and the J gene lost 6 bases, with 11 bases spanning the gap. This CDR3 contains 12 residues.